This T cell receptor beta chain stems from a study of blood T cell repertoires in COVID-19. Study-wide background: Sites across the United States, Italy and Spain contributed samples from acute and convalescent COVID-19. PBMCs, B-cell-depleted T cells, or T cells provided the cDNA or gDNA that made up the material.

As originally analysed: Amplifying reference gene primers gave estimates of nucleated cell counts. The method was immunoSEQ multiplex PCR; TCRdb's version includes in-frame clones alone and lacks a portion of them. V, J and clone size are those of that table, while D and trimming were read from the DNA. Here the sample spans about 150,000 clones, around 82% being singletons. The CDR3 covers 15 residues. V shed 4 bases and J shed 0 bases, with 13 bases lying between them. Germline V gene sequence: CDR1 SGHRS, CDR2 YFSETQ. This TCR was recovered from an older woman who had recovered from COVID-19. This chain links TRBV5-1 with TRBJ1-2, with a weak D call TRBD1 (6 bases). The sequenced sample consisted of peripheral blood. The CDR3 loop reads CASSARGATNYGYTF. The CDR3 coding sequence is TGCGCCAGCAGCGCCCGGGGGGCCACTAACTATGGCTACACCTTC.